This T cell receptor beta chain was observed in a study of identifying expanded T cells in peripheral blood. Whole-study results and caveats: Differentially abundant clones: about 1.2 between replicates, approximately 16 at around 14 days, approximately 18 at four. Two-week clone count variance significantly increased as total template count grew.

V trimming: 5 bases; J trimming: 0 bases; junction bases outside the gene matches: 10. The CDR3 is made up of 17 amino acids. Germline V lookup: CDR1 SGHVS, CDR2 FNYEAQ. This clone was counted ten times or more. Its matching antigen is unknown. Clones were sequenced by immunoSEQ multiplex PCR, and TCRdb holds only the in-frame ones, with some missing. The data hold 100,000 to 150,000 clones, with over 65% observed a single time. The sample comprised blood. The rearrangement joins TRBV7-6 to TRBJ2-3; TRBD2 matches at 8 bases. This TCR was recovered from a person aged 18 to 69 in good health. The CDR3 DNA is TGTGCCAGCAGCCCCCTTGCGGGGGGCACTAGCACAGATACGCAGTATTTT. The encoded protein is CASSPLAGGTSTDTQYF.